Sequencing of this TCR beta chain was carried out in a study of blood T cell repertoires in COVID-19. The germline V gene has CDR1 SGHRS and CDR2 YFSETQ. The CDR3 contains 14 residues. Source study methods: From reference gene primer amplification, estimates of nucleated cell counts were derived. The assay was immunoSEQ multiplex PCR, and TCRdb's table has in-frame clones only and misses some. V and J calls and clone size follow that table, whereas D and trimming were derived from the DNA. The sample includes approximately 500,000 clones, 85% to 90% seen only once; the top ten take roughly 8%. On this clone itself: The junction shows a germline mismatch at one end, possibly a read error.

This TCR was sampled from a woman aged 45-65 years with COVID-19, enrolled during active disease. V gene TRBV5-1 combines with J gene TRBJ1-2; a possible D gene is TRBD1 (6 bases). The sequenced sample was peripheral blood. CDR3 region: CASSLLGGRYDYTF. CDR3 nucleotides: TGCGCCAGCAGCTTGTTAGGGGGAAGGTATGACTACACCTTC.